This record covers a single T cell receptor (beta chain). Looked up from germline, CDR1 is SNHLY and CDR2 is FYNNEI. V lost 6 bases and J lost 6; bases outside the gene matches: 13. The CDR3 totals 17 residues. Produced via immunoSEQ multiplex PCR; TCRdb's table is partial and in-frame only. The sample shows some 450,000 clones, 70% to 90% of them seen only once. The data stem from a study of blood T cell repertoires in COVID-19. Study information: Acute and convalescent COVID-19 samples came from the United States, Italy and Spain. Sources were T cells, B-cell-depleted T cells, or PBMCs; the material itself was cDNA or gDNA.

Followed longitudinally, the Seattle patients had been enrolled during active infection. The sequence derives from a man aged 18 to 35 with COVID-19, enrolled during active disease. This chain links TRBV2 with TRBJ2-3; TRBD2 matches 12 bases. Material: peripheral blood. CDR3 protein: CASRGIRLAGDADTQYF. The CDR3 DNA reads TGTGCCAGCAGGGGGATAAGACTAGCGGGAGATGCCGATACGCAGTATTTT.